Below are 12 T cell receptor beta chains sequenced from a single sample in a study of cytomegalovirus exposure and HLA in healthy donors. The PCR used 60 Vbeta and 13 Jbeta primers. Profiled with immunoSEQ multiplex PCR; TCRdb holds only in-frame clones, not every one. The data contain more than 150,000 clones, about 83% of them seen just once; the ten biggest clones take up around 6%. The sequenced sample was PBMCs. These TCRs come from a woman younger than 45 in good health and CMV-seropositive.

The J gene is TRBJ1-2, the V gene TRBV2, with 7 bases identical to TRBD1. Germline CDR1 is SNHLY and CDR2 is FYNNEI. CDR3 length: 15 residues. J gave up 2 bases and V 8 bases, and 11 bases lay outside the gene matches. In DNA, the CDR3 is TGTGCCAGCTGTTTCGAGACAGGGTGGAACTATGGCTACACCTTC. Amino acid sequence: CASCFETGWNYGYTF.

The J gene is TRBJ2-2, the V gene TRBV28; a possible D gene is TRBD2 (6 bases). The CDR3 has 13 amino acids. CDR1 is MDHEN and CDR2 is SYDVKM in the germline V gene. V shed 7 bases and J shed 7 bases, with 13 bases lying between them. The CDR3 DNA is TGTGCCAGCAAACCGGGGGATAGCGGGGAGCTGTTTTTT. This gives the protein CASKPGDSGELFF.

The sample holds one count of this clone. Germline is not matched at one junction end, which may reflect a read error. The chain joins TRBV6-1 to TRBJ1-2, with TRBD1 matching over 10 bases. The CDR3 contains 14 residues. CDR1 and CDR2 (germline): MNHNS, SASEGT. The CDR3 bases are TGTGCCAGCAGTTCGACAGGGGGCAACTTTGGCTACACCTTC. The encoded protein is CASSSTGGNFGYTF.

The chain has TRBV11-2 and TRBJ2-2; tentative D call: TRBD1 (5 bases). The CDR3 is 16 amino acids. Germline V gives CDR1 SGHAT, CDR2 FQNNGV. The ends were cut back, 1 base at V and 7 bases at J, with 16 bases in the middle. CDR3 amino acids: CASSLAIRVGLGELFF. The DNA of the CDR3 is TGTGCCAGCAGCTTAGCTATCAGGGTCGGGCTCGGGGAGCTGTTTTTT.

The rearrangement links TRBV6-6 to TRBJ1-6, with D perhaps matching TRBD1 (5 bases). The V end was cut by 4 bases, the J end by 7 bases, with 17 bases between. The CDR3 sequence is 16 residues long. Looked up from germline, CDR1 is MNHNY and CDR2 is SVGAGI (reference sequence). CDR3 region: CASSSDNPATNSPLHF. The CDR3 nucleotides are TGTGCCAGCAGTTCGGACAACCCGGCGACAAATTCACCCCTCCACTTT.

The chain is built from TRBV7-9 and TRBJ2-7; no reliable D call. With 1 base removed from V and 0 bases from J, the gap between germline ends came to 13 bases. This CDR3 has 16 amino acids. Per the germline V gene, CDR1 is SEHNR and CDR2 is FQNEAQ (reference sequence). DNA for the CDR3: TGTGCCAGCAGCTTAGTTACTTCTCCGTCCTCCTACGAGCAGTACTTC. This translates into CASSLVTSPSSYEQYF. Full variable domain (rest looked up from reference TRBV7-9 and TRBJ2-7): DTGVSQNPRHKITKRGQNVTFRCDPISEHNRLYWYRQTLGQGPEFLTYFQNEAQLEKSRLLSDRFSAERPKGSFSTLEIQRTEQGDSAMYLCASSLVTSPSSYEQYFGPGTRLTVT.

This chain links TRBV19 with TRBJ2-5; perhaps TRBD2 as D (6 bases). This CDR3 comprises 13 residues. CDR1 and CDR2 (germline): LNHDA, SQIVND (reference sequence). Trimming took off 5 bases at V and 4 bases at J, with 11 bases between the two ends. The CDR3 coding sequence is TGTGCCAGTAGTCCAATGGGGGGAGAGACCCAGTACTTC. Its protein is CASSPMGGETQYF.

Concerning this clone itself: The same CDR3 arises from other DNA sequences in this sample as well. V gene TRBV18 combines with J gene TRBJ2-2; no reliable D call. Germline V CDR1 and CDR2: KGHSH, LQKENI. CDR3 length equals 11 residues. The V gene lost 4 bases and the J gene lost 8 bases, with 5 bases spanning the gap. The CDR3 loop is CASSLTGELFF. CDR3 sequence (DNA): TGTGCCAGCTCACTCACAGGGGAGCTGTTTTTT.

The rearrangement uses TRBV5-1 and TRBJ1-1; D ambiguous. V was trimmed by 0 bases and J by 6 bases, leaving 6 bases between them. Germline V gene lookup returns CDR1 SGHRS and CDR2 YFSETQ. The CDR3 runs to 12 residues. As DNA, the CDR3 is TGCGCCAGCAGCTTGGGGTCAGCTGAAGCTTTCTTT. Amino acid sequence: CASSLGSAEAFF.

This clone was seen a few times. The rearrangement links TRBV4-1 to TRBJ1-2; the match to TRBD1 covers 7 bases. Germline-derived CDR1 and CDR2 are MGHRA and YSYEKL. The V segment lost 4 bases and the J segment 4 bases; nucleotides outside the gene matches: 12. The CDR3 has 16 residues. CDR3 sequence: CASSPRQGAHLYGYTF. DNA of the CDR3: TGCGCCAGCAGCCCGCGACAGGGTGCGCATCTCTATGGCTACACCTTC.

The gene calls are TRBV5-1 and TRBJ1-5; 8 bases match TRBD1. The CDR3 loop spans 14 amino acids. V shed 2 bases and J 6 bases; nucleotides not matched to a gene: 4. Germline V gene sequence: CDR1 SGHRS, CDR2 YFSETQ. The CDR3 here is CASSFGQGGQPQHF. Here the CDR3 DNA reads TGCGCCAGCAGCTTTGGACAGGGTGGTCAGCCCCAGCATTTT.

This clone was seen only a few times. The chain recombines TRBV28 with TRBJ2-7; perhaps TRBD1 as D (6 bases). Trimming took off 6 bases at V and 6 bases at J, with 12 bases between the two ends. Germline CDR1 and CDR2: MDHEN and SYDVKM. The CDR3 consists of 12 residues. Here the CDR3 reads CASRLGAGEQYF. The CDR3 region has the DNA TGTGCCAGCAGGTTGGGGGCCGGCGAGCAGTACTTC.